This TCR beta chain appears in the sequencing data of a study of tissue T cells after allogeneic stem cell transplantation. Germline lookup yields CDR1 NSQYPW and CDR2 LRSPGD (reference sequence). V lost 0 bases to trimming and J lost 1 base, with 6 bases between them. The CDR3 is made up of 14 amino acids. Time point of the sample: mouse harvest day 14 after allogeneic transplant. Tail vein injection delivered 10^7 T-cell-depleted bone marrow cells and 10^6 splenic CD5+ T cells. This clone was observed once. These gene names are mouse names. The CDR3 extends 1 residue past the end of the read, so its final part is completed from the germline J gene. This table comes from immunoSEQ multiplex PCR, and its TCRdb copy is limited to in-frame clones, with some not included. The data show 2,000 or so clones, with 40% to 55% seen just once and roughly a quarter held by the top ten.

Sequencing was carried out using lymph node tissue. The chain has TRBV1 and TRBJ1-1; no clear D. This TCR came from a female BALB/c mouse given C57BL/6 T cells with graft-versus-host disease after an allogeneic hematopoietic cell transplant. CDR3 bases read: TGCACCTGCAGTGCAGATCACAGAAACACAGAAGTCTTC. Protein: CTCSADHRNTEVF. The whole CDR3 reads CTCSADHRNTEVFF.